This TCR beta chain was sequenced for a study of early T cells in non-severe SARS-CoV-2 infection. At the level of the study: Chains were not paired, and sequencing was done on bulk RNA from unsorted whole blood. Findings and caveats of the study: VDJdb-based annotation leaned toward anti-spike CD8 responses and missed private and CD4 specificities.

This clonotype was counted at least ten times. Its antigen is unknown. CDR3 length equals 13 residues. J was trimmed by 9 bases and V by 5 bases; bases with no gene match: 6. Researchers attached unique molecular identifiers to individual cDNA molecules. TCRdb independently ran MiXCR on the 5' RACE reads; one entry per CDR3 protein. The sample has 80,000 to 100,000 distinct CDR3 sequences; 9% to 15% are singletons. The V and J genes are TRBV12-3 or TRBV12-4 and TRBJ2-1; 8 bases are a match to TRBD1. This TCR was recovered from an adult who was a healthcare worker with PCR-confirmed SARS-CoV-2 infection or an uninfected control (not recorded which). Sequences were obtained from whole blood. CDR3 sequence reads: CASSPRGQVEQFF. The CDR3 DNA reads as TGTGCCAGCAGTCCCAGGGGGCAGGTTGAGCAGTTCTTC.